The rows below give T cell receptor beta chains drawn from one sample of a study of T cell responses to AZD1222 COVID-19 vaccine. Only in-frame clones appear in the TCRdb table, and some are missing; sequencing was by immunoSEQ multiplex PCR. The sample includes about 130,000 clones, about nine tenths of them seen just once. The specimen was peripheral blood, collected on day 0 of AZD1222 vaccination. These receptors originate from an adult in good health. Both conserved end residues are part of each CDR3. The D gene is left open where the match is weak. Clone size is shown for a subset of rows, as once, few, many or a class of expanded clone.

d_gene | j_gene | v_gene | abundance | CDR3aa | CDR3nt
NA | TRBJ1-5 | TRBV5-1 | NA | CASSLEGLDQPQHF | TGCGCCAGCAGCTTGGAGGGGTTAGATCAGCCCCAGCATTTT
NA | TRBJ2-1 | TRBV12-3/TRBV12-4 | NA | CASSGSSYNEQFF | TGTGCCAGTTCTGGGAGCTCCTACAATGAGCAGTTCTTC
NA | TRBJ1-4 | TRBV7-6 | NA | CASSLEGQPFNEKLFF | TGTGCCAGCAGCTTAGAGGGCCAGCCATTTAATGAAAAACTGTTTTTT
NA | TRBJ1-2 | TRBV6-5 | NA | CASSPEVRGYGYTF | TGTGCCAGCAGCCCCGAGGTGAGAGGCTATGGCTACACCTTC
TRBD1 | TRBJ1-1 | TRBV7-2 | NA | CASSRGRDRGAEAFF | TGTGCCAGCAGCCGGGGGCGGGACAGGGGTGCTGAAGCTTTCTTT
NA | TRBJ1-1 | TRBV7-9 | NA | CASSTQNTEAFF | TGTGCCAGCAGCACCCAGAACACTGAAGCTTTCTTT
NA | TRBJ1-3 | TRBV9 | NA | CASSGLPSGNTIYF | TGTGCCAGCTCGGGACTTCCCTCTGGAAACACCATATATTTT
NA | TRBJ1-1 | TRBV6-5 | NA | CASSYSNLVRTEAFF | TGTGCCAGCAGTTACTCGAATTTAGTGAGGACTGAAGCTTTCTTT
NA | TRBJ1-1 | TRBV11-3 | NA | CASSSDLNTEAFF | TGTGCCAGCAGCTCCGATCTGAACACTGAAGCTTTCTTT
NA | TRBJ2-1 | TRBV11-2 | NA | CASSLKQGNEQFF | TGTGCCAGCAGCCTAAAACAAGGCAATGAGCAGTTCTTC
NA | TRBJ1-2 | TRBV6-2/TRBV6-3 | NA | CASSTSGGYTF | TGTGCCAGCAGTACCTCGGGTGGCTACACCTTC
NA | TRBJ1-5 | TRBV2 | NA | CASSDLKGFNQPQHF | TGTGCCAGCAGTGACCTTAAGGGGTTCAATCAGCCCCAGCATTTT
NA | TRBJ1-6 | TRBV30 | NA | CAWRGGEQSLFNSPLHF | TGTGCCTGGAGGGGTGGGGAGCAATCCCTTTTTAATTCACCCCTCCACTTT
TRBD1 | TRBJ2-3 | TRBV6-2/TRBV6-3 | NA | CASSYSTRGPREDTQYF | TGTGCCAGCAGTTACTCAACCAGGGGGCCTCGGGAAGATACGCAGTATTTT
TRBD2 | TRBJ2-7 | TRBV13 | NA | CASSLKAGVSNEQYF | TGTGCCAGCAGCTTAAAGGCGGGGGTGAGTAACGAGCAGTACTTC
NA | TRBJ1-4 | TRBV5-1 | NA | CASSRDGSNEKLFF | TGCGCCAGCAGCAGGGACGGATCGAATGAAAAACTGTTTTTT
TRBD2 | TRBJ2-1 | TRBV7-6 | NA | CASSLEIAGVSSYNEQFF | TGTGCCAGCAGCTTAGAAATAGCGGGGGTAAGCTCCTACAATGAGCAGTTCTTC
NA | TRBJ1-6 | TRBV30 | NA | CAWSIAGSGSPLHF | TGTGCCTGGAGCATTGCAGGGAGTGGTTCACCCCTCCACTTT
NA | TRBJ1-2 | TRBV4-2 | NA | CASSQAGVGEGYTF | TGTGCCAGCAGCCAAGCTGGGGTCGGGGAAGGCTACACCTTC
TRBD1 | TRBJ2-7 | TRBV13 | NA | CASSSNRGYEQYF | TGTGCCAGCAGCTCTAACAGGGGCTACGAGCAGTACTTC
NA | TRBJ1-1 | TRBV10-3 | NA | CAPRPAFF | TGTGCCCCCCGGCCAGCTTTCTTT
TRBD2 | TRBJ2-3 | TRBV23-1 | NA | CASNPRTSGANTDTQYF | TGCGCCAGCAATCCCCGGACTAGCGGGGCCAACACAGATACGCAGTATTTT
NA | TRBJ2-7 | TRBV27 | NA | CASTRAVGPYEQYF | TGTGCCAGCACCCGAGCGGTCGGACCCTACGAGCAGTACTTC
NA | TRBJ1-1 | TRBV10-3 | NA | CAISEVRGGTEAFF | TGTGCCATCAGTGAGGTTCGGGGAGGCACTGAAGCTTTCTTT
NA | TRBJ1-2 | TRBV6-1 | once | CASSEVGENPYGYTF | TGTGCCAGCAGTGAAGTAGGAGAAAACCCTTATGGCTACACCTTC
NA | TRBJ2-3 | TRBV10-3 | NA | CAISAADTQYF | TGTGCCATTAGTGCTGCAGATACGCAGTATTTT
NA | TRBJ2-1 | TRBV5-1 | NA | CASSLGGGLNNEQFF | TGCGCCAGCAGCTTGGGTGGGGGACTGAACAATGAGCAGTTCTTC
NA | TRBJ1-6 | TRBV5-1 | NA | CASSLARGREGSPLHF | TGCGCCAGCAGCTTGGCCAGGGGCAGGGAGGGTTCACCCCTCCACTTT
TRBD1 | TRBJ2-2 | TRBV3-1/TRBV3-2 | NA | CASSQGLGQKRTGELFF | TGTGCCAGCAGCCAAGGGTTGGGACAGAAAAGGACCGGGGAGCTGTTTTTT
TRBD1 | TRBJ1-5 | TRBV19 | NA | CASSIGRGLNQPQHF | TGTGCCAGTAGTATTGGCAGGGGGTTAAATCAGCCCCAGCATTTT
NA | TRBJ2-7 | TRBV6-5 | NA | CASSFSATYEQYF | TGTGCCAGCAGTTTCTCTGCCACCTACGAGCAGTACTTC
NA | TRBJ1-3 | TRBV5-1 | few | CASSLDRNTIYF | TGCGCCAGCAGCTTGGACCGAAACACCATATATTTT
NA | TRBJ1-5 | TRBV11-2 | few | CASSLEGRESQPQHF | TGTGCCAGCAGCTTAGAGGGCAGGGAGAGCCAGCCCCAGCATTTT
TRBD1 | TRBJ1-4 | TRBV12-5 | NA | CASGLLRDRGRNEKLFF | TGTGCTAGTGGTCTCCTCCGGGACAGGGGGCGAAATGAAAAACTGTTTTTT
NA | TRBJ1-1 | TRBV5-5 | once | CASSLVGSPEAFF | TGTGCCAGCAGCTTGGTAGGATCCCCCGAAGCTTTCTTT
NA | TRBJ1-5 | TRBV6-5 | NA | CASGGGPGNQPQHF | TGTGCCAGCGGCGGAGGGCCCGGCAATCAGCCCCAGCATTTT
TRBD1 | TRBJ1-5 | TRBV18 | NA | CASSPPGQENQPQHF | TGTGCCAGCTCACCACCGGGACAGGAAAATCAGCCCCAGCATTTT
NA | TRBJ1-3 | TRBV7-2 | NA | CASSLSVPGRNSGNTIYF | TGTGCCAGCAGCTTGTCTGTACCGGGACGGAACTCTGGAAACACCATATATTTT
NA | TRBJ1-2 | TRBV20-1 | NA | CSALRDYGYTF | TGCAGTGCCCTCCGCGACTATGGCTACACCTTC
NA | TRBJ1-5 | TRBV4-3 | NA | CASSQGWGAHQPQHF | TGCGCCAGCAGCCAGGGTTGGGGGGCTCATCAGCCCCAGCATTTT
NA | TRBJ1-3 | TRBV9 | NA | CASSVDDRPPGNTIYF | TGTGCCAGCAGCGTAGACGACAGGCCCCCCGGAAACACCATATATTTT
NA | TRBJ1-3 | TRBV30 | NA | CAWSQGSTIYF | TGTGCCTGGAGTCAGGGGAGCACCATATATTTT
TRBD2 | TRBJ2-5 | TRBV24-1 | NA | CATSDGGQETQYF | TGTGCCACCTCGGACGGGGGGCAAGAGACCCAGTACTTC
NA | TRBJ2-7 | TRBV25-1 | NA | CASSEDLNYPYEQYF | TGTGCCAGCAGTGAAGACCTGAACTATCCCTACGAGCAGTACTTC
NA | TRBJ2-6 | TRBV15 | NA | CATSRDFTSGANVLTF | TGTGCCACCAGCAGAGATTTCACTTCTGGGGCCAACGTCCTGACTTTC
NA | TRBJ1-1 | TRBV6-5 | NA | CASKKEGGMLTEAFF | TGTGCCAGCAAAAAGGAAGGGGGGATGTTGACTGAAGCTTTCTTT
NA | TRBJ1-2 | TRBV19 | once | CASRGDPLLGYTF | TGTGCCAGTAGGGGGGATCCCCTCTTAGGCTACACCTTC